The clone carrying this T cell receptor (beta chain) was seen ten or more times. Its specificity is not known. Presence of unique molecular identifiers characterized the TCR beta cDNA libraries. Via MiXCR, TCRdb re-called the PCR reads, giving one row per CDR3 protein. The sample consists of some 690,000 distinct CDR3 sequences, about 32% of them appearing once. This entry is derived from a study of post-analysis software for immune sequencing data. Broader study findings: There were roughly 5 TRBV segments more frequent in patients than controls, and TRBV5-6, TRBV5-1 and TRBV20-1 were among them.

The CDR3 contains 12 residues. V was clipped by 4 bases and J by 3 bases, with 7 bases between them. Looked up from germline, CDR1 is SGHVS and CDR2 is FNYEAQ. The receptor comes from a girl aged 5-17 years with multiple sclerosis. J is TRBJ2-7 and V is TRBV7-6; no firm D call. The sample taken for sequencing was blood. CDR3 residues: CASSSNNYEQYF. The CDR3 bases are TGTGCCAGCAGCTCTAACAACTACGAGCAGTACTTC.